Here is one TCR beta chain with its context. As yet, its antigen is unknown. Amplified TCR beta CDR3 regions came from RNA transcripts. The HTBI set primed first-round TCR CDR3 RT-PCR. TCRdb re-called the multiplex PCR reads through MiXCR, storing one row per CDR3 protein. The profile shows over 500,000 distinct CDR3 sequences, 40% to 50% of them singletons. This sample is drawn from a study of T cells in Graves' hyperthyroidism and ophthalmopathy. Whole-study findings and limits: Blood samples included most of the expanded thyroid clonotypes exceeding 0.001. Model-based prediction identified ophthalmopathy a median 6.5 months prior to its onset.

This receptor was identified in an adult woman with Graves' disease, either hyperthyroidism or ophthalmopathy (not recorded which). Sequenced input: peripheral blood or thyroid tissue (not recorded which).

The DNA for the CDR3 is TGTGCCAGCTCACCAGCAGGGGTGAGTCAGCCCCAGCATTTT. This encodes CASSPAGVSQPQHF. The chain combines TRBV18 with TRBJ1-5; TRBD1 is a possible D gene (6 bases). The CDR3 is made up of 14 amino acids. Trimming cost V 2 bases and J 6 bases, with 11 bases left between them. The germline CDR1 and CDR2 sequences are KGHSH and LQKENI.